This TCR beta chain was recovered during a study of T cell changes during pregnancy in multiple sclerosis. The germline V and J ends were trimmed by 8 bases and 4 bases, with 12 bases remaining between them. Germline values: CDR1 MNHNS, CDR2 SASEGT. This CDR3 has 13 residues. TCRdb's table, derived via immunoSEQ multiplex PCR, lists solely in-frame clones and lacks some. The sample carries about 49,000 clones, nearly 90% recorded once. The sequenced sample was peripheral blood, obtained after pregnancy. The source is a female donor in good health, enrolled as a control in a pregnancy study. The chain has TRBV6-1 and TRBJ1-5; perhaps TRBD1 as D (6 bases). The CDR3 loop is CASEQGFNQPQHF. In DNA form, the CDR3 reads TGTGCCAGCGAACAGGGATTTAATCAGCCCCAGCATTTT.